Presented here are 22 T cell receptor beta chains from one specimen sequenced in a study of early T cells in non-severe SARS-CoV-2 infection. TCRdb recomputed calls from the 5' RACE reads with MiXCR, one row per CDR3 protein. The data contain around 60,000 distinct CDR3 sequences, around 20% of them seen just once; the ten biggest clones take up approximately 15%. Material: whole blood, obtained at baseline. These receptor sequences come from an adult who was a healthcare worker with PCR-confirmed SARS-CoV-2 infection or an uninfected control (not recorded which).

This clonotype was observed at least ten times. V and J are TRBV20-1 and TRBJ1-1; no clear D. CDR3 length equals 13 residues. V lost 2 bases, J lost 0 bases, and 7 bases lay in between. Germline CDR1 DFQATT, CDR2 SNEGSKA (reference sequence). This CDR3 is CSARYSLNTEAFF. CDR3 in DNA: TGCAGTGCTAGATACAGCTTGAACACTGAAGCTTTCTTT.

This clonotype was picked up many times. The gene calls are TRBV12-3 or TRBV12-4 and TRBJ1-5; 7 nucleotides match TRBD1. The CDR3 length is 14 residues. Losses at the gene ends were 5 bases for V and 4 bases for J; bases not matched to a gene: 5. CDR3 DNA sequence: TGTGCCAGCAGTGAGGGGGCAGTTAATCAGCCCCAGCATTTT. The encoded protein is CASSEGAVNQPQHF.

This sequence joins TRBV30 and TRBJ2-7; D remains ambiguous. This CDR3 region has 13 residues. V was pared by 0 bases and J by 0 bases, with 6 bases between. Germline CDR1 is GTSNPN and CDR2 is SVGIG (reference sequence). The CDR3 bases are TGTGCCTGGAGTGTTGGTGACTCCTACGAGCAGTACTTC. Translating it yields CAWSVGDSYEQYF.

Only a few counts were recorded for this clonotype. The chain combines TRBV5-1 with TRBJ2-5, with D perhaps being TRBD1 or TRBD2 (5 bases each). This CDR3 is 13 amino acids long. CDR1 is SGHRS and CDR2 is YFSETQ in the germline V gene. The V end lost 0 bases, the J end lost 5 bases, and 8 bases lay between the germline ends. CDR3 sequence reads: CASSLDGGETQYF. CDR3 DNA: TGCGCCAGCAGCTTGGATGGGGGTGAGACCCAGTACTTC.

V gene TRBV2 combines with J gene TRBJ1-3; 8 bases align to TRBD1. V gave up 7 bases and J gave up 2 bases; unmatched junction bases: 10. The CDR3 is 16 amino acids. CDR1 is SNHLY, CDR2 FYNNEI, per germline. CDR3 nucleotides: TGTGCCAGCACTAAGACAGGGGCATCCCCTGGAAACACCATATATTTT. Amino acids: CASTKTGASPGNTIYF.

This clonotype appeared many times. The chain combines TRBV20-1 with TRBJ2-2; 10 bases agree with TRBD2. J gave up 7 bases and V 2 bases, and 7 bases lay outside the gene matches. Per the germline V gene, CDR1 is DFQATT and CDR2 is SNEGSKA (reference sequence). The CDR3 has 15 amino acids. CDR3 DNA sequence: TGCAGTGCTAGATCATCCGGGACTAGCGACGGGGAGCTGTTTTTT. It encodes CSARSSGTSDGELFF.

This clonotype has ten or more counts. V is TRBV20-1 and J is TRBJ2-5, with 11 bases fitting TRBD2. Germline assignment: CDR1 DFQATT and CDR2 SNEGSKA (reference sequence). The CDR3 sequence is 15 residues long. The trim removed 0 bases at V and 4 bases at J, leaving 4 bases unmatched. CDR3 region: CSAREPSGGRETQYF. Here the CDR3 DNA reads TGCAGTGCTAGAGAGCCTAGCGGGGGGCGAGAGACCCAGTACTTC.

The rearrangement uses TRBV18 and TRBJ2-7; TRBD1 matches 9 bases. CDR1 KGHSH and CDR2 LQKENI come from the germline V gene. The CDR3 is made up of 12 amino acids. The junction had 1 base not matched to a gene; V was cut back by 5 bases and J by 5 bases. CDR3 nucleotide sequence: TGTGCCAGCTCAAGGGACAGGGACGAGCAGTACTTC. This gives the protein CASSRDRDEQYF.

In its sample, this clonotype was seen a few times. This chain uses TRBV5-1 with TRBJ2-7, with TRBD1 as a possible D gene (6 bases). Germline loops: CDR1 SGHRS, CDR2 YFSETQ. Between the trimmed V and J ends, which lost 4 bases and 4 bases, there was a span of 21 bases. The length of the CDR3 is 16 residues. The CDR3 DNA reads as TGCGCCAGCAGCCCCATGACCGCCACAACAGGGTACGAGCAGTACTTC. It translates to CASSPMTATTGYEQYF.

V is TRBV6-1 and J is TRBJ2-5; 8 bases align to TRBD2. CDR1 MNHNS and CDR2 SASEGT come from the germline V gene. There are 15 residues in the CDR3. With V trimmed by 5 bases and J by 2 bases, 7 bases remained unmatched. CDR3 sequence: CASSPRLAWQETQYF. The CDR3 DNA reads TGTGCCAGCAGTCCCCGACTAGCGTGGCAAGAGACCCAGTACTTC.

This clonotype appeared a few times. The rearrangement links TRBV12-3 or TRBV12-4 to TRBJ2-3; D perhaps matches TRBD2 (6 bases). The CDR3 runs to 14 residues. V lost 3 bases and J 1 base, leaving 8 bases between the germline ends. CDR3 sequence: CASSFERGTDTQYF. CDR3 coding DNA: TGTGCCAGCAGTTTCGAGCGGGGCACAGATACGCAGTATTTT.

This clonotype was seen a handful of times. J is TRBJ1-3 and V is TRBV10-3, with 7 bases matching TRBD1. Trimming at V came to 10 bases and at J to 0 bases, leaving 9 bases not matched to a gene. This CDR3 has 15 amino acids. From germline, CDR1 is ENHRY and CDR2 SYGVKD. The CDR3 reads CATWGQLSSGNTIYF. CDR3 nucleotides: TGTGCCACTTGGGGACAGCTGAGCTCTGGAAACACCATATATTTT.

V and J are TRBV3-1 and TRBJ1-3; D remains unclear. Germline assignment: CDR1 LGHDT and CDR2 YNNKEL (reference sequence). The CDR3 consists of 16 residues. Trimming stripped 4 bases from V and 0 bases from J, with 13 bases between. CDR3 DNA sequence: TGTGCCAGCAGCCCATCCTGGGGAGCCTCTGGAAACACCATATATTTT. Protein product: CASSPSWGASGNTIYF.

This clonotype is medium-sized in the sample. DNA for the CDR3: TGTGCCAGTAGTATTTCAGGGGTAGCCTACAATGAGCAGTTCTTC. This encodes CASSISGVAYNEQFF. This rearrangement joins TRBV19 to TRBJ2-1, with D possibly TRBD1 on 6 matching bases. Germline CDR1 reads LNHDA; CDR2 reads SQIVND (reference sequence). Trimming removed 3 bases at V and 2 bases at J, with 11 bases between. This CDR3 has 15 residues.

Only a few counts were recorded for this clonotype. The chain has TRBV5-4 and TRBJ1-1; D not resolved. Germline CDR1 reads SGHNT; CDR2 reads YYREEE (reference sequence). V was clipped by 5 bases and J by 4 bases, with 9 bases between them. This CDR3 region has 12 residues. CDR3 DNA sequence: TGTGCCAGCAGAGGAGAGGGCACTGAAGCTTTCTTT. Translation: CASRGEGTEAFF.

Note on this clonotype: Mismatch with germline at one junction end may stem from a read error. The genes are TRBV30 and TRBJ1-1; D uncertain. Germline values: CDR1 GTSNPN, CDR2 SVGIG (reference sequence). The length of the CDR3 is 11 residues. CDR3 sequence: CAWSPNTEALF. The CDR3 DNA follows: TGTGCCTGGAGTCCAAACACTGAAGCTCTCTTT.

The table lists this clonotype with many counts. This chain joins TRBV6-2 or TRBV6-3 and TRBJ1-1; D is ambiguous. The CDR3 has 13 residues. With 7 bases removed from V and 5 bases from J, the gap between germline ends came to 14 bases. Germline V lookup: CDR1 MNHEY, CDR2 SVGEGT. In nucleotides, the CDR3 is TGTGCCAGCAACGAACACCAGAGGACTGAAGCTTTCTTT. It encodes CASNEHQRTEAFF.

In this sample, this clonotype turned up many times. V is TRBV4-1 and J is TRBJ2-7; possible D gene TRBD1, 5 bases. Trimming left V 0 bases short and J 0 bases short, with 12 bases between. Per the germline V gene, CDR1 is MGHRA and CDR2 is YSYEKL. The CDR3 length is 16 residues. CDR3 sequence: CASSQDSTASSYEQYF. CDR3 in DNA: TGCGCCAGCAGCCAAGATTCGACAGCCAGCTCCTACGAGCAGTACTTC.

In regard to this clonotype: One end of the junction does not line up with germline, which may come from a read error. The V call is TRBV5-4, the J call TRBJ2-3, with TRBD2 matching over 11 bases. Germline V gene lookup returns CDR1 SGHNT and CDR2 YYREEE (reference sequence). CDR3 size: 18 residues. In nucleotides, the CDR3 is TGTACCAGCAGCTTAGGACTAGCGGGTCAGGCTAGCACAGATACGCAGTATTTT. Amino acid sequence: CTSSLGLAGQASTDTQYF.

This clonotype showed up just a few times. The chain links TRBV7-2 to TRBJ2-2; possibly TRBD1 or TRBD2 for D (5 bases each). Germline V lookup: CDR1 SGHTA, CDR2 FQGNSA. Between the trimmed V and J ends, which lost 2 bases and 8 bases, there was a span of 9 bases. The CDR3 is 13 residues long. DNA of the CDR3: TGTGCCAGCAGCTTATCGGGGCCAGGGGAGCTGTTTTTT. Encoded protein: CASSLSGPGELFF.

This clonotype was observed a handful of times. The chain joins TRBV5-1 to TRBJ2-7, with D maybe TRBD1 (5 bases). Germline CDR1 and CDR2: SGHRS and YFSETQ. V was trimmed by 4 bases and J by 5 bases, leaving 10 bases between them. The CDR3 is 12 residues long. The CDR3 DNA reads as TGCGCCAGCAGCGATGACAGTAACGAGCAGTACTTC. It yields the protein CASSDDSNEQYF.

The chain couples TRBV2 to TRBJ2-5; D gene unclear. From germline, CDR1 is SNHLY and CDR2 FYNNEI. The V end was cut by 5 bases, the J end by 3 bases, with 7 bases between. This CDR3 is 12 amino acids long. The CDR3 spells CASSRIKETQYF. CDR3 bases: TGTGCCAGCAGTAGGATAAAAGAGACCCAGTACTTC.